These 14 T cell receptor beta chains share one sample of origin, sequenced in a study of cytomegalovirus exposure and HLA in healthy donors. PCR used 60 Vbeta primers and 13 Jbeta primers. The assay was immunoSEQ multiplex PCR, and TCRdb's table has in-frame clones only and misses some. The table has roughly 81,000 clones, around four fifths seen once. Sequences were obtained from PBMCs. These TCRs come from a boy between 10 and 17 years old in good health and CMV-seronegative.

A few counts support this clone. For the CDR3, the DNA is TGTGCCAGCAGCTTCGTAGGGGGGGTTGGCGAGCAGTACTTC. It yields the protein CASSFVGGVGEQYF. J is TRBJ2-7 and V is TRBV7-2; D possibly corresponds to TRBD2 (7 bases). Germline CDR1 is SGHTA and CDR2 is FQGNSA. CDR3 size: 14 residues. Trimming removed 3 bases from V and 6 bases from J, with 15 bases in between.

V and J are TRBV30 and TRBJ2-5; D gene uncertain. CDR1 GTSNPN and CDR2 SVGIG come from the germline V gene (reference sequence). The length of the CDR3 is 13 residues. Trimming removed 0 bases from V and 7 bases from J, with 12 bases in between. CDR3: CAWSVLARGTQYF. CDR3 nucleotide sequence: TGTGCCTGGAGTGTACTGGCCCGAGGGACCCAGTACTTC.

This clone was seen a handful of times. The rearrangement uses TRBV6-5 and TRBJ1-1; D gene uncertain. Per germline, CDR1 MNHEY and CDR2 SVGAGI. V gave up 3 bases and J gave up 7 bases, with 12 bases separating them. CDR3 size: 13 residues. The CDR3 loop is CASSYVAKDEAFF. The CDR3 region has the DNA TGTGCCAGCAGTTATGTGGCAAAAGATGAAGCTTTCTTT.

The sample holds a few counts of this clone. V gene TRBV5-4 combines with J gene TRBJ2-1, with TRBD2 matching over 9 bases. The CDR3 length is 15 residues. V dropped 4 bases and J dropped 8; count of bases not matched to a gene: 10. Germline V gives CDR1 SGHNT, CDR2 YYREEE (reference sequence). DNA for the CDR3: TGTGCCAGCAGCGATAGGGGCGGGGGGGCGCATGAGCAGTTCTTC. Amino acid sequence: CASSDRGGGAHEQFF.

The CDR3 DNA is TGTGCCAGCAGTTCCCGCCGGGAGGGAGGCTATGGCTACACCTTC. Its translation: CASSSRREGGYGYTF. The chain employs TRBV27 and TRBJ1-2; D gene ambiguous. The CDR3 is 15 residues long. Germline V gene sequence: CDR1 MNHEY, CDR2 SMNVEV (reference sequence). Trimming shortened V by 4 bases and J by 4 bases, and 16 bases separated the two germline ends.

V is TRBV11-2 and J is TRBJ2-7, with 7 bases that match TRBD1. Losses at the gene ends were 4 bases for V and 2 bases for J; bases not matched to a gene: 2. Germline V gene sequence: CDR1 SGHAT, CDR2 FQNNGV. There are 13 residues in the CDR3. The CDR3 region is CASSWQGAYEQYF. CDR3 bases: TGTGCCAGCAGCTGGCAGGGGGCCTACGAGCAGTACTTC.

The rearrangement uses TRBV29-1 and TRBJ2-7; a weak D match, TRBD2 (5 bases). CDR3 length equals 13 residues. Per the germline V gene, CDR1 is SQVTM and CDR2 is ANQGSEA. The ends were cut back, 4 bases at V and 3 bases at J, with 13 bases in the middle. This CDR3 is CSVVRSGNYEQYF. In DNA form, the CDR3 reads TGCAGCGTTGTAAGGTCGGGAAACTACGAGCAGTACTTC.

The chain recombines TRBV25-1 with TRBJ1-1; TRBD1 is a possible D gene (6 bases). Germline CDR1 is MGHDK and CDR2 is SYGVNS. The CDR3 length is 13 residues. The ends were cut back, 7 bases at V and 7 bases at J, with 16 bases in the middle. CDR3 sequence (DNA): TGTGCCAGCACACAGGGTTCATCCAATGAAGCTTTCTTT. Amino acids: CASTQGSSNEAFF.

The V and J genes are TRBV7-9 and TRBJ1-1; 10 nucleotides line up with TRBD1. Germline-derived CDR1 and CDR2 are SEHNR and FQNEAQ (reference sequence). The CDR3 length is 19 residues. The J segment lost 1 base and the V segment lost 6 bases, leaving 17 bases of the junction unmatched. DNA of the CDR3: TGTGCCAGCAGTCCGGATCGTGGGGACAGGGGCGATTCGAACACTGAAGCTTTCTTT. This codes for CASSPDRGDRGDSNTEAFF.

A note on this clone: Other DNA sequences within the sample encode an identical CDR3. This sequence joins TRBV30 and TRBJ2-7; 7 nucleotides match TRBD1. From germline, CDR1 is GTSNPN and CDR2 SVGIG (reference sequence). This CDR3 region has 13 residues. The junction had 1 base not matched to a gene; V was cut back by 2 bases and J by 0 bases. The CDR3 DNA reads TGTGCCTGGAGTAGGGACAGCTCCTACGAGCAGTACTTC. It yields the protein CAWSRDSSYEQYF.

This chain links TRBV7-2 with TRBJ1-5; D perhaps matches TRBD1 (5 bases). V shed 5 bases and J shed 3 bases, with 11 bases lying between them. Germline-derived CDR1 and CDR2 are SGHTA and FQGNSA. The CDR3 is 14 residues long. The CDR3 sequence is CASSPGFSNQPQHF. As DNA, the CDR3 is TGTGCCAGCAGCCCAGGGTTTTCCAATCAGCCCCAGCATTTT.

V usage is TRBV4-1 and J usage is TRBJ2-3; 9 nucleotides agree with TRBD2. V was clipped by 0 bases and J by 5 bases; unmatched bases: 9. Germline V gene sequence: CDR1 MGHRA, CDR2 YSYEKL. The CDR3 extends over 17 amino acids. The CDR3 DNA reads TGCGCCAGCAGCCAAGATCGGCAGGCGGGGGGGCGAGATACGCAGTATTTT. Its protein is CASSQDRQAGGRDTQYF.

The chain uses TRBV9 and TRBJ2-7; D may be TRBD2 (5 bases). Trimming removed 7 bases from V and 3 bases from J, with 8 bases in between. The CDR3 length is 11 residues. The V gene's germline CDR1 is SGDLS and CDR2 YYNGEE. Written as DNA, the CDR3 is TGTGCCAGCGGAGGCGTCTACGAGCAGTACTTC. Its translation: CASGGVYEQYF.

The chain uses TRBV7-6 and TRBJ1-1, with 9 nucleotides matching TRBD1. This CDR3 contains 18 residues. After removal of 10 bases from V and 3 bases from J, the junction contained 21 bases not matched to a gene. Germline V gene lookup returns CDR1 SGHVS and CDR2 FNYEAQ. The CDR3 loop reads CATIGLGTHRGRDTEAFF. CDR3 DNA sequence: TGTGCCACCATTGGTTTGGGTACCCACAGGGGGCGGGACACTGAAGCTTTCTTT.